This TCR beta chain was sequenced during a study of radiation and T cells in renal cell carcinoma (dated by TCRdb to 2020 to 2022). About the study as a whole: Samples came from a clinical trial, in which primary renal cell carcinomas received 15 Gy stereotactic body radiation therapy followed by nephrectomy 4 weeks later. In total, some 52 samples underwent TCR beta sequencing: 25 or so tumors plus 27 peripheral blood samples. A total of roughly 4 million unique CDR3 nucleotide sequences, encoding roughly 2.7 million unique CDR3 amino acid sequences, were found across all 50 or so samples.

General study outcomes and caveats: Dynamics of the blood repertoire were not tracked past 4 weeks after treatment. Because pretreatment tumor biopsies were not available, the baseline intratumoral presence of clonotypes could not be determined. The single-armed trial design could not address effects of radiation dose or scheduling on the TCR repertoire. Top tumor clonotypes rose in blood from baseline to 2 weeks post-radiation, then contracted by 4 weeks, suggesting transient expansion of tumor-resident clones.

The immunoSEQ kit was used, according to the manufacturer's recommendations, to generate TCR beta libraries from genomic DNA. To prepare the libraries, a first multiplex PCR with proprietary primers was run, followed by a second PCR that added unique barcodes, and a bead cleanup was done after each round. Each sample batch included a kit-provided positive control reaction and a negative control reaction. The final libraries underwent checking on an Agilent 4200 TapeStation D1000 ScreenTape, volumetric pooling, and quantification by qPCR. An Illumina NextSeq500 fitted with a MidOutput 150-cycle cartridge performed the sequencing, running 156 Read1 cycles and 15 Index1 cycles with the kit's custom primers. The pooled library was loaded at around 1.1 pM with an approximately 22% PhiX control spike-in. As for the authors' bioinformatics: Vendor-processed data were analyzed in R, with a clonotype defined as all T cells sharing the same CDR3 nucleotide sequence. For clone abundance analyses, frequencies were normalized to the 10,000 most abundant clones per sample. Before analysis, public T cell clones were removed, and these numbered fewer than six per sample on average. A difference in abundance of at least 32-fold between compartments was used to define tumor-enriched and baseline blood-enriched clonotypes. A beta-binomial differential abundance model was used to identify clonotypes that were expanded or contracted between blood time points. The Baroni-Urbani and Buser coefficient was used to measure tumor-blood repertoire similarity, and groups were compared with two-tailed Wilcoxon tests in R. As stored in TCRdb, this immuneACCESS dataset retains in-frame rearrangements with V and J assigned. A fraction of the clones does not appear; measured against another copy, unresolved V genes explain less than half of the discrepancy, and the remainder lacks a known reason. D and trimming come from the DNA, and the V and J calls and clone size come from that table. For this sample the table gives roughly 120,000 clones, of which about four fifths were detected only once. The top ten constitute around 3% of the sample.

On this clone: Its antigen remains unidentified. There are no base qualities to consult, and no much larger clone falls within one base.

What this sample's time point label stands for: baseline pretreatment blood. The sample's treatment or condition label, in plain terms: 15 Gy SBRT to primary tumor, nephrectomy 4 weeks later. To follow tumor-enriched clonotypes, peripheral blood was collected serially from radiation-treated patients at baseline and again at 2 weeks and 4 weeks after SBRT. Every patient's renal cell carcinoma showed clear cell pathology. Genomic DNA for TCR sequencing was prepared using the QIAamp DNA Blood Mini Kit (Qiagen). Only samples passing all quality control checks were included in the analyses. Ends trimmed: V by 4 bases, J by 5 bases; bases unmatched to a gene: 7. The germline V gene gives CDR1 as SGHRS and CDR2 as YFSETQ. The CDR3 goes from the cysteine to the phenylalanine over 14 residues. Just CDR3 DNA is preserved here, 42 bases in frame from base 1.

This chain joins TRBV5-1 to TRBJ2-5, and 8 bases in between align with TRBD1. The clonotype comes from a woman aged 60-75 years with renal cell carcinoma. This specimen was blood, taken from a patient whose treatment included radiotherapy and nephrectomy. The CDR3 here reads CASSLGQGYETQYF. The sequenced DNA: TGCGCCAGCAGCCTAGGACAGGGTTACGAGACCCAGTACTTC. Outside the CDR3, residues come from the reference TRBV5-1 and TRBJ2-5 proteins, so the full variable domain is: KAGVTQTPRYLIKTRGQQVTLSCSPISGHRSVSWYQQTPGQGLQFLFEYFSETQRNKGNFPGRFSGRQFSNSRSEMNVSTLELGDSALYLCASSLGQGYETQYFGPGTRLLVL.